These 27 T cell receptor beta chains were sequenced from one sample in a study of blood T cell repertoires in COVID-19 (dated by TCRdb to about 2020). Libraries were made using the immunoSEQ multiplex PCR assay. TCRdb took this table from immuneACCESS and kept in-frame rearrangements with V and J called. Such tables lack part of the clones; where checked against another copy, unresolved V genes explain under half of the gap, and the rest is unexplained. This sample gives some 82,000 clones in total; around four fifths of them show up just once. About 42% of the sample is taken by the ten largest. Sequencing was done on a sample of peripheral blood. The receptors originated from a man aged 80 or over with active or convalescent COVID-19.

A few counts support this clone. This sequence joins TRBV2 and TRBJ2-4; 8 nucleotides align to TRBD2. The CDR3 runs 16 residues. V shed 3 bases, J shed 0 bases, and the junction held 4 bases outside the gene matches. Per germline, CDR1 SNHLY and CDR2 FYNNEI. CDR3 region: CASSDGRGVAKNIQYF. CDR3 DNA: TGTGCCAGCAGTGATGGGCGGGGGGTAGCCAAAAACATTCAGTACTTC.

V and J are TRBV7-2 and TRBJ1-4, with a tentative D call TRBD1 (5 bases). This CDR3 spans 15 amino acids. Germline V lookup: CDR1 SGHTA, CDR2 FQGNSA. V dropped 0 bases and J dropped 8 bases, with 13 bases sitting between them. CDR3 in amino acids: CASSLAGTTGEKLFF. The DNA of the CDR3 is TGTGCCAGCAGCTTAGCAGGCACAACAGGAGAAAAACTGTTTTTT. Combining the CDR3 with reference TRBV7-2 and TRBJ1-4 gives the whole variable domain GAGVSQSPSNKVTEKGKDVELRCDPISGHTALYWYRQSLGQGLEFLIYFQGNSAPDKSGLPSDRFSAERTGGSVSTLTIQRTQQEDSAVYLCASSLAGTTGEKLFFGSGTQLSVL.

The genes are TRBV27 and TRBJ1-6; D remains unclear. Germline V gives CDR1 MNHEY, CDR2 SMNVEV (reference sequence). This CDR3 is built from 14 residues. V lost 9 bases and J 0 bases, leaving 9 bases between the germline ends. In nucleotides, the CDR3 is TGTGCCAGTACAAGGAGCTCCTATAATTCACCCCTCCACTTT. Protein sequence: CASTRSSYNSPLHF.

The chain combines TRBV30 with TRBJ1-4; 9 positions agree with TRBD1. The CDR3 is 14 amino acids. Per the germline V gene, CDR1 is GTSNPN and CDR2 is SVGIG (reference sequence). Unmatched junction bases numbered 4, after V lost 5 bases and J lost 3 bases. The CDR3 bases are TGTGCCTGGGGGAGACAGGGGGCTAATGAAAAACTGTTTTTT. Amino acids: CAWGRQGANEKLFF.

This rearrangement joins TRBV2 to TRBJ1-1; the match to TRBD1 covers 9 bases. After removal of 6 bases from V and 10 bases from J, the junction contained 6 bases not matched to a gene. Germline-derived CDR1 and CDR2 are SNHLY and FYNNEI. CDR3 length: 12 amino acids. The CDR3 DNA follows: TGTGCCAGCAGCTATGGACAGGGGTTAGCTTTCTTT. Protein sequence: CASSYGQGLAFF.

This chain joins TRBV3-1 (or the pseudogene TRBV3-2) and TRBJ2-3; D is unresolved. CDR1 and CDR2 (germline): LGHDT, YNNKEL (reference sequence). The V end was cut by 1 base, the J end by 5 bases, with 7 bases between. The CDR3 covers 13 residues. The CDR3 DNA is TGTGCCAGCAGCCAAGCCCGGGTAGATACGCAGTATTTT. Residues: CASSQARVDTQYF.

The chain links TRBV7-2 to TRBJ2-7; the D gene is possibly TRBD2 (7 bases). CDR1 is SGHTA and CDR2 is FQGNSA in the germline V gene. V lost 5 bases and J lost 2, with 13 bases in between. The length of the CDR3 is 14 residues. The CDR3 spells CASSRTAGTYEQYF. The CDR3 DNA follows: TGTGCCAGCAGCCGGACAGCGGGGACCTACGAGCAGTACTTC.

This clone was detected only once. V and J are TRBV19 and TRBJ1-2; tentative D call: TRBD1 (5 bases). CDR3 length equals 15 residues. V dropped 1 base and J dropped 0 bases, with 9 bases sitting between them. CDR1 and CDR2 (germline): LNHDA, SQIVND (reference sequence). CDR3 residues: CASSIGSGTNYGYTF. In nucleotides, the CDR3 is TGTGCCAGTAGTATAGGTTCAGGGACTAACTATGGCTACACCTTC.

The genes are TRBV11-2 and TRBJ2-7, with a possible D match to TRBD1 (6 bases). Germline CDR1 SGHAT, CDR2 FQNNGV. The CDR3 covers 14 residues. The ends were cut back, 5 bases at V and 6 bases at J, with 17 bases in the middle. The CDR3 DNA is TGTGCCAGCAGCCCCTCGACAGGTTCGGGCGAGCAGTACTTC. It yields the protein CASSPSTGSGEQYF.

This clone was seen once. The chain is built from TRBV19 and TRBJ2-7; 9 nucleotides line up with TRBD1. Germline V gene sequence: CDR1 LNHDA, CDR2 SQIVND (reference sequence). The CDR3 consists of 17 residues. V shed 1 base and J 0 bases; nucleotides not matched to a gene: 7. CDR3 nucleotide sequence: TGTGCCAGTAGTATAGCCATCCGGGGACAGGGCTCCTACGAGCAGTACTTC. Its protein is CASSIAIRGQGSYEQYF.

The V gene is TRBV11-2, the J gene TRBJ2-7; D possibly corresponds to TRBD1 (5 bases). The V end was cut by 1 base, the J end by 2 bases, with 9 bases between. CDR1 and CDR2 from the germline V gene are SGHAT and FQNNGV. The CDR3 is made up of 14 amino acids. CDR3 protein: CASSLGTPTYEQYF. CDR3 sequence (DNA): TGTGCCAGCAGCTTAGGGACACCGACCTACGAGCAGTACTTC.

The rearrangement joins TRBV14 to TRBJ2-2; the match to TRBD2 covers 8 bases. Looked up from germline, CDR1 is SGHDN and CDR2 is FVKESK. Unmatched junction bases numbered 6, after V lost 2 bases and J lost 4 bases. This CDR3 spans 16 amino acids. The CDR3, as DNA: TGTGCCAGCAGCCAAATTGGGCGGGGGGCCACCGGGGAGCTGTTTTTT. Amino acids: CASSQIGRGATGELFF.

This clone appeared once. DNA for the CDR3: TGTGCCAGCAGGCGACAGAATCAGCCCCAGCATTTT. Protein sequence: CASRRQNQPQHF. This chain connects TRBV6-5 to TRBJ1-5; perhaps TRBD1 as D (5 bases). The V end was cut by 6 bases, the J end by 4 bases, with 7 bases between. CDR1 and CDR2 from the germline V gene are MNHEY and SVGAGI. CDR3 length equals 12 residues.

The chain combines TRBV19 with TRBJ2-6, with TRBD2 identical over 7 bases. This CDR3 comprises 16 residues. Trimming took 2 bases from V and 4 from J; bases not matched to a gene: 5. Germline V gene lookup returns CDR1 LNHDA and CDR2 SQIVND (reference sequence). The CDR3 DNA reads as TGTGCCAGTAGTATACCGGGAGGCTCCGGGGCCAACGTCCTGACTTTC. It yields the protein CASSIPGGSGANVLTF.

The chain has TRBV6-5 and TRBJ1-2; 7 nucleotides line up with TRBD1. Germline loops: CDR1 MNHEY, CDR2 SVGAGI. The V segment lost 1 base and the J segment 4 bases; nucleotides outside the gene matches: 6. This CDR3 is built from 15 residues. The CDR3 DNA reads as TGTGCCAGCAGTTACTACGACCGGGACAGCTATGGCTACACCTTC. Residues: CASSYYDRDSYGYTF.

The V and J genes are TRBV6-4 and TRBJ1-5, with a possible D match to TRBD1 (6 bases). Trimming took 4 bases from V and 1 from J, leaving 20 bases between them. Per germline, CDR1 MRHNA and CDR2 SNTAGT. CDR3 length: 18 residues. The CDR3 here is CASSVGVVQGQSNQPQHF. CDR3 nucleotides: TGTGCCAGCAGTGTTGGGGTCGTCCAGGGGCAAAGCAATCAGCCCCAGCATTTT.

The chain uses TRBV18 and TRBJ2-7, with D perhaps TRBD1 (6 bases). This CDR3 has 14 amino acids. V shed 4 bases and J shed 3 bases, with 13 bases lying between them. The germline V gene encodes CDR1 KGHSH and CDR2 LQKENI. The DNA for the CDR3 is TGTGCCAGCTCACAACAGGGCCATATCTACGAGCAGTACTTC. This gives the protein CASSQQGHIYEQYF.

This clone was seen more than once but under ten times. The germline gene is not matched at one end of the junction; a read error may be the cause. The DNA of the CDR3 is TGTGCCAGCAGCTCTCAACGTGACAGTAAGCTAGGGTTT. Residues: CASSSQRDSKLGF. This chain joins TRBV5-4 and TRBJ1-1; possibly TRBD1 for D (5 bases). The CDR3 length is 13 residues. Per the germline V gene, CDR1 is SGHNT and CDR2 is YYREEE (reference sequence).

The chain recombines TRBV9 with TRBJ2-1, with D hard to call. CDR3 length equals 12 residues. Looked up from germline, CDR1 is SGDLS and CDR2 is YYNGEE. V lost 3 bases and J 5 bases, leaving 6 bases between the germline ends. The CDR3 spells CASSALDNEQFF. CDR3 DNA sequence: TGTGCCAGCAGCGCACTGGACAATGAGCAGTTCTTC.

The chain couples TRBV3-1 (or the pseudogene TRBV3-2) to TRBJ1-4; 11 nucleotides line up with TRBD1. V trimming: 3 bases; J trimming: 10 bases; junction bases outside the gene matches: 10. CDR1 is LGHDT, CDR2 YNNKEL, per germline (reference sequence). This CDR3 is built from 16 residues. CDR3 in amino acids: CASSHGTGGLLGKLFF. The CDR3 DNA is TGTGCCAGCAGCCACGGGACAGGGGGACTCTTGGGAAAACTGTTTTTT.

This chain uses TRBV28 with TRBJ2-2, with D possibly being TRBD2 (5 bases). Germline V gives CDR1 MDHEN, CDR2 SYDVKM. V was cut by 6 bases and J by 1 base, with 15 bases left in between. The CDR3 covers 16 residues. Here the CDR3 DNA reads TGTGCCAGCAGAATACTAGGTTACCTGAACACCGGGGAGCTGTTTTTT. Translating gives CASRILGYLNTGELFF.

This clone was recorded once. The rearrangement joins TRBV10-3 to TRBJ2-3; D possibly corresponds to TRBD2 (6 bases). V was cut by 5 bases and J by 1 base, with 10 bases left in between. CDR1 and CDR2 (germline): ENHRY, SYGVKD. The CDR3 runs 14 residues. The CDR3 here is CAISLAVGTDTQYF. The CDR3 DNA sequence: TGTGCCATCAGTTTAGCGGTGGGCACAGATACGCAGTATTTT.

This chain uses TRBV7-3 with TRBJ2-5; D possibly corresponds to TRBD2 (6 bases). Germline V gene sequence: CDR1 SGHTA, CDR2 FQGTGA. CDR3 length: 20 residues. Trimming stripped 5 bases from V and 2 bases from J, with 30 bases between. DNA of the CDR3: TGTGCCAGCAGCCCCCAAACCCCCAGCGGGCGACTATATCTACAAGAGACCCAGTACTTC. It codes for CASSPQTPSGRLYLQETQYF.

This chain connects TRBV12-2 to TRBJ1-6; TRBD1, the table's D call, was not compared with the DNA. TRBV12-2 is a pseudogene segment. This CDR3 is built from 15 residues. The CDR3 coding sequence is TGTGCAAGTCGCCGACGGGACAGTTATAATTCACCCCTCCACTTT. Translating gives CASRRRDSYNSPLHF.

The gene calls are TRBV9 and TRBJ2-1, with 9 bases lining up with TRBD2. CDR1 SGDLS and CDR2 YYNGEE come from the germline V gene. The trim removed 3 bases at V and 4 bases at J, leaving 2 bases unmatched. The CDR3 loop spans 14 amino acids. In nucleotides, the CDR3 is TGTGCCAGCAGCGACCTAGCGGGGTACAATGAGCAGTTCTTC. Its protein product is CASSDLAGYNEQFF. The entire variable domain, with the rest obtained from reference TRBV9 and TRBJ2-1, is as follows: DSGVTQTPKHLITATGQRVTLRCSPRSGDLSVYWYQQSLDQGLQFLIQYYNGEERAKGNILERFSAQQFPDLHSELNLSSLELGDSALYFCASSDLAGYNEQFFGPGTRLTVL.

V is TRBV5-6 and J is TRBJ1-2, with D hard to call. V was clipped by 2 bases and J by 5 bases, with 13 bases between them. This CDR3 spans 14 amino acids. Germline assignment: CDR1 SGHDT and CDR2 YYEEEE. As DNA, the CDR3 is TGTGCCAGCAGCTTATCCGGGGTTAGGTATGGCTACACCTTC. Protein product: CASSLSGVRYGYTF.

This clone was found once. The chain uses TRBV5-1 and TRBJ1-6; TRBD1 might be the D (5 bases). Trimming left V 4 bases short and J 0 bases short, with 14 bases between. The CDR3 has 17 amino acids. CDR1 SGHRS and CDR2 YFSETQ come from the germline V gene. CDR3 in amino acids: CASSPGGYDSYNSPLHF. CDR3 DNA: TGCGCCAGCAGCCCTGGGGGGTACGACTCCTATAATTCACCCCTCCACTTT. The complete variable domain, with remaining parts taken from reference TRBV5-1 and TRBJ1-6, reads KAGVTQTPRYLIKTRGQQVTLSCSPISGHRSVSWYQQTPGQGLQFLFEYFSETQRNKGNFPGRFSGRQFSNSRSEMNVSTLELGDSALYLCASSPGGYDSYNSPLHFGNGTRLTVT.